The clone carrying this TCR beta chain was found many times. What it recognizes is unknown. This CDR3 has 13 residues. Trimming took off 6 bases at V and 1 base at J, with 7 bases between the two ends. The TCR library protocol attached unique molecular identifiers to the individual cDNA molecules. TCRdb processed the 5' RACE reads anew with MiXCR; each CDR3 protein has one entry. The sample gives tens of thousands of distinct CDR3 sequences, around 6.5% of which show up once; around 25% is in the top ten. This sample is part of a study of early T cells in non-severe SARS-CoV-2 infection. Findings of the study overall: CD4 and private specificities were missed by VDJdb matching, which favored anti-spike CD8 responses.

The material was whole blood, obtained at baseline. This TCR came from an adult who was a healthcare worker with PCR-confirmed SARS-CoV-2 infection or an uninfected control (not recorded which). This sequence joins TRBV12-3 or TRBV12-4 and TRBJ1-3; D is undetermined. The CDR3 region has the DNA TGTGCCAGCAGACCCGTATCTGGAAACACCATATATTTT. This gives the protein CASRPVSGNTIYF.